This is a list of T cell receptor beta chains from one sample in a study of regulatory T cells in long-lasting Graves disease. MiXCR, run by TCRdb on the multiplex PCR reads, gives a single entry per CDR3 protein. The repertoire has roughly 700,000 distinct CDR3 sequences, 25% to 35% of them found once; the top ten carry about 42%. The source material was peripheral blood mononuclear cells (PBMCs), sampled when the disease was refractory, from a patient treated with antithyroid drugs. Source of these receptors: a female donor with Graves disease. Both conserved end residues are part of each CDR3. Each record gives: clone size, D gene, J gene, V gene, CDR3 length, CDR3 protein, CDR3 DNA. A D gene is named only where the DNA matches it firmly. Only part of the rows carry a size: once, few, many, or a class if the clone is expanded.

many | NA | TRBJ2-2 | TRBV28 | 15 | CASLEGRRGTGELFF | TGTGCCAGCTTGGAGGGGCGGAGAGGTACCGGGGAGCTGTTTTTT
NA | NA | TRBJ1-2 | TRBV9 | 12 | CASSHSGAGYTF | TGTGCCAGCAGCCACTCAGGGGCTGGCTACACCTTC
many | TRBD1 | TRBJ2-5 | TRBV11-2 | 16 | CASSLVPGGVQETQYF | TGTGCCAGCAGCTTAGTCCCAGGGGGAGTCCAAGAGACCCAGTACTTC
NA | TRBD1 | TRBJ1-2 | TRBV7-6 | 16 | CASSLSPGQGIRGYTF | TGTGCCAGCAGCTTAAGCCCCGGACAGGGGATAAGAGGCTACACCTTC
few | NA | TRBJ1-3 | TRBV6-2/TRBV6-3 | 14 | CASSYSGVGNTIYF | TGTGCCAGCAGTTACTCGGGGGTTGGAAACACCATATATTTT
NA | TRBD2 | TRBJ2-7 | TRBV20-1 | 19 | CSARVWLAGGNGLSYEQYF | TGCAGTGCTAGAGTGTGGCTAGCGGGAGGAAATGGTCTCTCCTACGAGCAGTACTTC
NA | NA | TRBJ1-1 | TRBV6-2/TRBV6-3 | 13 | CASRKFMNTEAFF | TGTGCCAGCAGAAAGTTTATGAACACTGAAGCTTTCTTT
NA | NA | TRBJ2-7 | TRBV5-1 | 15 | CASGLYSVPSYEQYF | TGCGCCAGCGGATTGTATAGCGTTCCCTCCTACGAGCAGTACTTC
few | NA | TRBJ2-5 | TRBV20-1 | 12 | CSAPSGAETQYF | TGCAGTGCCCCCTCGGGAGCGGAGACCCAGTACTTC
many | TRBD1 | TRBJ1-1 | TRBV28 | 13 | CASGTGEGSEAFF | TGTGCCAGCGGGACAGGGGAGGGTTCTGAAGCTTTCTTT
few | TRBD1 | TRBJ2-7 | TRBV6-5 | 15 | CASSYPRGHLYEQYF | TGTGCCAGCAGTTACCCGAGGGGGCACCTCTACGAGCAGTACTTC
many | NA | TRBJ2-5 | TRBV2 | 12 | CASSEFVQTQYF | TGTGCCAGCAGTGAATTTGTACAGACCCAGTACTTC